These 14 T cell receptor beta chains share one sample of origin, sequenced in a study of blood T cell repertoires in COVID-19. Only in-frame clones appear in the TCRdb table, and some are missing; sequencing was by immunoSEQ multiplex PCR. The sample has a few hundred thousand clones; 80% to 90% are singletons. Sample: PBMCs or T cells enriched from blood (not recorded which). The receptor set was obtained from a man between 25 and 39 years old who had recovered from COVID-19.

The rearrangement joins TRBV29-1 to TRBJ1-2; 7 positions match TRBD1. The CDR3 has 13 amino acids. Germline V CDR1 and CDR2: SQVTM, ANQGSEA. V lost 2 bases and J lost 5; bases outside the gene matches: 5. CDR3 DNA: TGCAGCGTTGAACCAGGGACAGCATATGGCTACACCTTC. Translating it yields CSVEPGTAYGYTF.

This chain joins TRBV12-5 and TRBJ2-5; D might be TRBD1 (6 bases). The germline V gene has CDR1 LGHNT and CDR2 FRNRAP. V lost 2 bases, J lost 5 bases, and 15 bases lay in between. The CDR3 has 15 amino acids. The CDR3 coding sequence is TGTGCTAGTGGTTTGTATGGGGGCGTTGGGGAGACCCAGTACTTC. This translates into CASGLYGGVGETQYF.

The chain combines TRBV24-1 with TRBJ1-5; TRBD1 aligns across 9 bases. Losses at the gene ends were 10 bases for V and 10 bases for J; bases not matched to a gene: 10. Germline loops: CDR1 KGHDR, CDR2 SFDVKD. The CDR3 is made up of 13 amino acids. The CDR3 DNA is TGTGCCACTTCCCCCGGGACAGGGAAACCCCAGCATTTT. It translates to CATSPGTGKPQHF.

The CDR3 sequence: CASSPLGRYEQYF. The DNA of the CDR3 is TGTGCCAGCAGCCCCCTGGGCCGCTACGAGCAGTACTTC. The rearrangement uses TRBV11-2 and TRBJ2-7, with D hard to call. V shed 5 bases and J shed 3 bases, with 11 bases lying between them. CDR1 and CDR2 from the germline V gene are SGHAT and FQNNGV. The CDR3 totals 13 residues. Using reference TRBV11-2 and TRBJ2-7 for the parts outside the CDR3, the full variable domain is EAGVAQSPRYKIIEKRQSVAFWCNPISGHATLYWYQQILGQGPKLLIQFQNNGVVDDSQLPKDRFSAERLKGVDSTLKIQPAKLEDSAVYLCASSPLGRYEQYFGPGTRLTVT.

This clone has just a few counts. V gene TRBV5-6 combines with J gene TRBJ2-5; D might be TRBD2 (5 bases). Germline V CDR1 and CDR2: SGHDT, YYEEEE. Deletions cut 0 bases from V and 5 bases from J, with 14 bases between. CDR3 size: 15 residues. Written as DNA, the CDR3 is TGTGCCAGCAGCTTGGCACGGGGAATGTTGGAGACCCAGTACTTC. Translated: CASSLARGMLETQYF. Full variable domain (remainder filled in from reference TRBV5-6 and TRBJ2-5): DAGVTQSPTHLIKTRGQQVTLRCSPKSGHDTVSWYQQALGQGPQFIFQYYEEEERQRGNFPDRFSGHQFPNYSSELNVNALLLGDSALYLCASSLARGMLETQYFGPGTRLLVL.

The chain uses TRBV19 and TRBJ2-7; a weak D match, TRBD1 (6 bases). Deletions cut 3 bases from V and 2 bases from J, with 14 bases between. This CDR3 has 15 amino acids. Germline CDR1 and CDR2: LNHDA and SQIVND (reference sequence). The CDR3 protein is CASSIGTPLTYEQYF. The CDR3 DNA follows: TGTGCCAGTAGTATCGGGACACCATTAACCTACGAGCAGTACTTC.

This clone has just a few counts. The V gene is TRBV12-5, the J gene TRBJ1-3, with 9 bases identical to TRBD1. The V gene end was trimmed by 3 bases and the J gene end by 4 bases; junction bases not matched to a gene: 1. The CDR3 covers 14 residues. Germline CDR1 LGHNT, CDR2 FRNRAP. The CDR3 region is CASGFGTGGNTIYF. In nucleotides, the CDR3 is TGTGCTAGTGGTTTCGGGACAGGGGGAAACACCATATATTTT. Full variable domain (remainder filled in from reference TRBV12-5 and TRBJ1-3): DARVTQTPRHKVTEMGQEVTMRCQPILGHNTVFWYRQTMMQGLELLAYFRNRAPLDDSGMPKDRFSAEMPDATLATLKIQPSEPRDSAVYFCASGFGTGGNTIYFGEGSWLTVV.

This chain connects TRBV5-1 to TRBJ2-3; possibly TRBD2 for D (6 bases). CDR3 size: 14 residues. CDR1 is SGHRS and CDR2 is YFSETQ in the germline V gene. V shed 3 bases and J shed 2 bases, with 10 bases lying between them. This chain's CDR3 is CASSSGGATDTQYF. The CDR3 DNA reads TGCGCCAGCAGCTCCGGAGGGGCCACAGATACGCAGTATTTT.

The rearrangement joins TRBV7-8 to TRBJ1-1, with TRBD1 as a possible D gene (5 bases). CDR1 and CDR2 (germline): SGHVS, FQNEAQ. The CDR3 contains 15 residues. V was cut by 2 bases and J by 2 bases, with 12 bases left in between. CDR3 loop: CASSLTPQGNTEAFF. CDR3 DNA sequence: TGTGCCAGCAGCTTAACCCCCCAGGGTAACACTGAAGCTTTCTTT.

The count of this clone is one. This chain uses TRBV24-1 with TRBJ2-1; D perhaps matches TRBD2 (5 bases). CDR1 is KGHDR, CDR2 SFDVKD, per germline. V was cut by 4 bases and J by 4 bases, with 13 bases left in between. The CDR3 sequence is 15 residues long. CDR3 nucleotides: TGTGCCACCAGTGAGTCACGGGATCCTTACAATGAGCAGTTCTTC. Encoded protein: CATSESRDPYNEQFF.

This chain links TRBV7-2 with TRBJ2-2, with a weak D call TRBD2 (6 bases). Germline V gene lookup returns CDR1 SGHTA and CDR2 FQGNSA. The CDR3 has 15 amino acids. V was cut by 5 bases and J by 5 bases, with 15 bases left in between. The CDR3: CASSQGRWGTGELFF. DNA for the CDR3: TGTGCCAGCAGCCAAGGGAGGTGGGGAACCGGGGAGCTGTTTTTT. Based on the CDR3 plus reference TRBV7-2 and TRBJ2-2, the full variable domain is GAGVSQSPSNKVTEKGKDVELRCDPISGHTALYWYRQSLGQGLEFLIYFQGNSAPDKSGLPSDRFSAERTGGSVSTLTIQRTQQEDSAVYLCASSQGRWGTGELFFGEGSRLTVL.

This clone was observed a single time. The rearrangement joins TRBV18 to TRBJ1-2; TRBD1 matches 8 bases. V lost 3 bases to trimming and J lost 9 bases; unmatched junction nucleotides: 6. The CDR3 is made up of 13 amino acids. Germline V gene sequence: CDR1 KGHSH, CDR2 LQKENI. Written as DNA, the CDR3 is TGTGCCAGCTCACCGGGACAGGAAAGCAGCTACACCTTC. Its translation is CASSPGQESSYTF.

This chain links TRBV2 with TRBJ2-7; D call uncertain. Between the trimmed V and J ends, which lost 1 base and 7 bases, there was a span of 14 bases. The CDR3 loop spans 14 amino acids. CDR1 is SNHLY, CDR2 FYNNEI, per germline. The CDR3 coding sequence is TGTGCCAGCAGTGAAGTTGGAAGAGTGAGGGAGCAGTACTTC. Its translation: CASSEVGRVREQYF. Full variable domain (outside the CDR3, taken from reference TRBV2 and TRBJ2-7): EPEVTQTPSHQVTQMGQEVILRCVPISNHLYFYWYRQILGQKVEFLVSFYNNEISEKSEIFDDQFSVERPDGSNFTLKIRSTKLEDSAMYFCASSEVGRVREQYFGPGTRLTVT.

The gene calls are TRBV27 and TRBJ2-7; a possible D gene is TRBD2 (5 bases). The CDR3 runs 12 residues. The V end was cut by 3 bases, the J end by 5 bases, with 8 bases between. Germline-derived CDR1 and CDR2 are MNHEY and SMNVEV (reference sequence). The DNA for the CDR3 is TGTGCCAGCAGTTTCGTCGGGAACGAGCAGTACTTC. This translates into CASSFVGNEQYF.